This passage covers 9 T cell receptor beta chains from one sample sequenced in a study of blood T cells in healthy people across ages. Then a second PCR, running about 6 to 12 cycles, was carried out with a sample-barcoded 5' primer and a J-beta primer mix. TCRdb reanalysed the 5' RACE reads using MiXCR and keeps one entry per CDR3 protein. The sample has approximately 940,000 distinct CDR3 sequences, roughly 48% seen once. Sequenced input: blood. Receptors were obtained from a man in his thirties or forties in good health.

V and J are TRBV30 and TRBJ1-2; D call uncertain. The CDR3 has 13 residues. Germline lookup yields CDR1 GTSNPN and CDR2 SVGIG (reference sequence). V lost 0 bases and J 6 bases, leaving 11 bases between the germline ends. The CDR3, as DNA: TGTGCCTGGAGTGTACGGGAGGGAAATGGCTACACCTTC. Amino acid sequence: CAWSVREGNGYTF.

This clonotype has just one count. The chain employs TRBV28 and TRBJ2-3, with D unclear. CDR3 length: 12 residues. The V and J ends lost 6 bases and 5 bases respectively, with 9 bases between them. Germline-derived CDR1 and CDR2 are MDHEN and SYDVKM. The CDR3 coding sequence is TGTGCCAGCAGGATTAGGAAAGATACGCAGTATTTT. Its protein product is CASRIRKDTQYF.

The count of this clonotype is one. The chain joins TRBV27 to TRBJ2-7; no clear D. V lost 5 bases to trimming and J lost 3 bases, with 14 bases between them. The CDR3 runs to 14 residues. From germline, CDR1 is MNHEY and CDR2 SMNVEV (reference sequence). CDR3 loop: CASSPPDANYEQYF. CDR3 nucleotide sequence: TGTGCCAGCAGTCCCCCGGACGCAAACTACGAGCAGTACTTC.

The table lists this clonotype with a few counts. The chain is built from TRBV6-2 or TRBV6-3 and TRBJ2-3, with 12 positions matching TRBD2. This CDR3 is built from 17 residues. In germline, CDR1 is MNHEY, CDR2 SVGEGT. J was trimmed by 2 bases and V by 6 bases; bases with no gene match: 9. DNA for the CDR3: TGTGCCAGCAGGGAAACCCGGACTAGCGGGGCCACAGATACGCAGTATTTT. Its translation: CASRETRTSGATDTQYF.

With regard to this clonotype: A read error may account for a junction end that differs from germline. The rearrangement joins TRBV4-1 to TRBJ1-4; D uncertain. CDR3 length: 15 amino acids. Germline values: CDR1 MGHRA, CDR2 YSYEKL. The CDR3 bases are TGCGCCAGCAACCAAGCCCCGGTTCCTAATGAAAAACTGTTTTTT. This codes for CASNQAPVPNEKLFF.

This sequence joins TRBV11-2 and TRBJ1-1; the D gene is possibly TRBD1 (5 bases). CDR3 length: 16 residues. The germline V and J ends were trimmed by 2 bases and 1 base, with 14 bases remaining between them. Germline V CDR1 and CDR2: SGHAT, FQNNGV. In nucleotides, the CDR3 is TGTGCCAGCAGCTTACGGCCAGGGAGGCCGAACACTGAAGCTTTCTTT. It yields the protein CASSLRPGRPNTEAFF.

This sequence joins TRBV7-9 and TRBJ2-7; either TRBD1 or TRBD2 may supply D (5 bases each). There are 14 residues in the CDR3. Germline V gene sequence: CDR1 SEHNR, CDR2 FQNEAQ (reference sequence). V was shortened by 4 bases and J by 2 bases, with 12 bases between the two germline ends. The CDR3 sequence: CASSSPGDPYEQYF. CDR3 nucleotide sequence: TGTGCCAGCAGCTCACCCGGGGACCCCTACGAGCAGTACTTC.

The V call is TRBV27, the J call TRBJ1-1; D unresolved. Between the trimmed V and J ends, which lost 7 bases and 9 bases, there was a span of 21 bases. The CDR3 loop spans 14 amino acids. Germline V gene lookup returns CDR1 MNHEY and CDR2 SMNVEV (reference sequence). The CDR3 is CASKAPWQAYKAFF. CDR3 coding DNA: TGTGCCAGCAAGGCCCCTTGGCAGGCATATAAAGCTTTCTTT.

The V call is TRBV3-1, the J call TRBJ2-7, with D possibly being TRBD2 (5 bases). Germline CDR1 LGHDT, CDR2 YNNKEL (reference sequence). There are 14 residues in the CDR3. V shed 4 bases and J shed 5 bases, with 15 bases lying between them. The DNA for the CDR3 is TGTGCCAGCAGCCGACTACCTACTAAGCACGAGCAGTACTTC. Translating it yields CASSRLPTKHEQYF.